Below are 7 T cell receptor beta chains sequenced from a single sample in a study of blood T cell repertoires in COVID-19. Assay used: immunoSEQ multiplex PCR; TCRdb lists only in-frame clones, some missing. The sample records under 200,000 clones, approximately 84% being singletons. Sequencing used peripheral blood. The receptors stem from a woman aged 55 to 70 with COVID-19, enrolled during active disease.

The chain uses TRBV11-3 and TRBJ1-2, with 11 bases lining up with TRBD1. The CDR3 sequence is 14 residues long. Per the germline V gene, CDR1 is SGHNT and CDR2 is YENEEA. With 6 bases clipped from V and 5 bases from J, the junction kept 5 bases outside the gene matches. The CDR3 region is CASSRRDRGYGYTF. The CDR3 DNA is TGTGCCAGCAGTCGCCGGGACAGGGGGTATGGCTACACCTTC.

The chain couples TRBV6-7 to TRBJ2-5; 12 bases map to TRBD2. TRBV6-7 is an open reading frame, and its role is uncertain. V shed 11 bases and J 5 bases; nucleotides not matched to a gene: 12. CDR3 length: 15 amino acids. CDR3 DNA sequence: TGTGCCGGCCGATCTACTAGCGGGGGGAGGGAGACCCAGTACTTC. Translated: CAGRSTSGGRETQYF.

This chain links TRBV11-2 with TRBJ2-1, with 12 bases matching TRBD2. The CDR3 is 16 amino acids. CDR1 SGHAT and CDR2 FQNNGV come from the germline V gene. V was pared by 5 bases and J by 6 bases, with 8 bases of the junction left unmatched. The CDR3 protein is CASSRGRLAGANEQFF. CDR3 nucleotides: TGTGCCAGCAGCCGGGGGCGACTAGCGGGAGCCAATGAGCAGTTCTTC.

The V and J genes are TRBV5-1 and TRBJ2-3; maybe TRBD1 (6 bases). V was pared by 5 bases and J by 0 bases, with 13 bases between. CDR1 and CDR2 (germline): SGHRS, YFSETQ. CDR3 length: 15 residues. The CDR3 sequence: CASRPGVQSTDTQYF. As DNA, the CDR3 is TGCGCCAGCAGGCCAGGGGTCCAAAGCACAGATACGCAGTATTTT.

V is TRBV30 and J is TRBJ1-5; TRBD1 matches 7 bases. The V gene's germline CDR1 is GTSNPN and CDR2 SVGIG (reference sequence). This CDR3 spans 13 amino acids. V dropped 1 base and J dropped 5; count of bases not matched to a gene: 2. CDR3 DNA: TGTGCCTGGAGTGACAGGGGAGATCAGCCCCAGCATTTT. Protein sequence: CAWSDRGDQPQHF.

The CDR3 region has the DNA TGTGCCAGCAGCGCCGGGACAGCTTATTCACCCCTCCACTTT. Residues: CASSAGTAYSPLHF. The chain employs TRBV7-8 and TRBJ1-6; the match to TRBD1 covers 7 bases. The CDR3 has 14 amino acids. Per the germline V gene, CDR1 is SGHVS and CDR2 is FQNEAQ. V lost 5 bases, J lost 8 bases, and 6 bases stayed unmatched.

The V call is TRBV11-3, the J call TRBJ1-1, with 8 bases identical to TRBD1. This CDR3 spans 14 amino acids. V trimming: 5 bases; J trimming: 1 base; junction bases outside the gene matches: 3. Germline lookup yields CDR1 SGHNT and CDR2 YENEEA. The CDR3 loop is CASSPGQGNTEAFF. For the CDR3, the DNA is TGTGCCAGCAGCCCCGGACAGGGGAACACTGAAGCTTTCTTT.